These 5 T cell receptor beta chains share one sample of origin, sequenced in a study of shared clonotypes between healthy human individuals. The data were produced by immunoSEQ multiplex PCR, yet TCRdb's version contains in-frame clones alone and is incomplete. Of some 1 million clones in the sample, approximately 70% were seen once. The sample consisted of memory CD4+ T cells sorted from blood. Subset indicated: CD45RA-negative fraction. Receptors originate from a man between 18 and 35 years old in good health.

This clone has a handful of counts. The chain carries TRBV10-2 and TRBJ1-1, with D hard to call. V lost 2 bases to trimming and J lost 6 bases, with 10 bases between them. This CDR3 has 13 residues. CDR1 WSHSY and CDR2 SAAADI come from the germline V gene. CDR3: CASSENGTPEAFF. CDR3 in DNA: TGCGCCAGCAGTGAGAACGGTACTCCTGAAGCTTTCTTT.

CDR3 sequence (DNA): TGCGCCAGCAGCCGCGACCAGCTCACAGATACGCAGTATTTT. Amino acids: CASSRDQLTDTQYF. The J gene is TRBJ2-3, the V gene TRBV5-1; D uncertain. The CDR3 spans 14 residues. Per germline, CDR1 SGHRS and CDR2 YFSETQ. Trimming removed 4 bases from V and 2 bases from J, with 11 bases in between.

The chain couples TRBV28 to TRBJ1-1, with a possible D match to TRBD1 (5 bases). Germline CDR1 is MDHEN and CDR2 is SYDVKM. There are 12 residues in the CDR3. V dropped 7 bases and J dropped 5 bases, with 11 bases sitting between them. The CDR3 nucleotides are TGTGCCAGCAAAGCGGGGCGGACTGAAGCTTTCTTT. As protein: CASKAGRTEAFF.

The J gene is TRBJ2-7, the V gene TRBV20-1; D gene ambiguous. V dropped 6 bases and J dropped 4 bases, with 7 bases sitting between them. The CDR3 is 10 residues long. CDR1 DFQATT and CDR2 SNEGSKA come from the germline V gene (reference sequence). The chain's CDR3 is CSAFGYEQYF. In nucleotides, the CDR3 is TGCAGTGCCTTTGGATACGAGCAGTACTTC.

The CDR3 spells CASSLQLGGTDTQYF. The CDR3 nucleotides read TGTGCCAGCAGCCTACAACTAGGGGGTACCGATACGCAGTATTTT. V is TRBV11-2 and J is TRBJ2-3; D might be TRBD1 (6 bases). Germline-derived CDR1 and CDR2 are SGHAT and FQNNGV. The CDR3 is made up of 15 amino acids. V lost 5 bases, J lost 6 bases, and 18 bases lay in between.